This TCR beta chain was recovered during a study of blood T cell repertoires in COVID-19. Libraries were prepared by immunoSEQ multiplex PCR; TCRdb keeps only in-frame clonotypes and omits some of them. The sample has roughly 130,000 clones, over 85% seen once. Trimming stripped 4 bases from V and 6 bases from J, with 10 bases between. From germline, CDR1 is SGHDT and CDR2 YYEEEE. CDR3 length equals 12 residues. Sequenced: peripheral blood. This receptor was taken from a man over 45 with active COVID-19. The chain joins TRBV5-6 to TRBJ2-5; no reliable D call. CDR3 protein: CASSLQKKTQYF. The CDR3 DNA reads as TGTGCCAGCAGCCTCCAGAAGAAGACCCAGTACTTC.